The 31 T cell receptor beta chains presented below share a single source sample, sequenced in a study of cytomegalovirus exposure and HLA in healthy donors. This PCR relied on a set of 60 Vbeta primers and 13 Jbeta primers. Data came from immunoSEQ multiplex PCR; TCRdb stores just in-frame clones and leaves some out. The sample gives some 160,000 clones, 80% to 85% of which show up once; over 1.5% is in the top ten. Sequenced sample: PBMCs. The source of these receptors is a woman younger than 35 in good health and CMV-seronegative.

A single count supports this clone. The J gene is TRBJ2-1, the V gene TRBV5-1, with 10 bases lining up with TRBD1. The CDR3 has 15 amino acids. V shed 7 bases, J shed 9 bases, and the junction held 13 bases outside the gene matches. Per germline, CDR1 SGHRS and CDR2 YFSETQ. This CDR3 reads CASHAVDRGQREQFF. For the CDR3, the DNA is TGCGCCAGCCATGCGGTAGACAGGGGGCAACGTGAGCAGTTCTTC.

The chain couples TRBV29-1 to TRBJ1-5; maybe TRBD1 (6 bases). The V and J ends lost 7 bases and 7 bases respectively, with 17 bases between them. The CDR3 covers 13 residues. Germline loops: CDR1 SQVTM, CDR2 ANQGSEA. The CDR3 loop is CSGATGVGQPQHF. In DNA form, the CDR3 reads TGCAGCGGGGCGACAGGCGTTGGACAGCCCCAGCATTTT.

This clone was counted a single time. The rearrangement uses TRBV28 and TRBJ1-2; possible D gene TRBD1, 5 bases. Germline values: CDR1 MDHEN, CDR2 SYDVKM. CDR3 length: 15 amino acids. Trimming removed 4 bases from V and 3 bases from J, with 15 bases in between. The CDR3 nucleotides read TGTGCCAGCAGTTCGTGGGGGGTGGGGGACTATGGCTACACCTTC. Residues: CASSSWGVGDYGYTF.

The chain joins TRBV5-1 to TRBJ1-2, with 7 bases fitting TRBD1. The length of the CDR3 is 14 residues. The J segment lost 2 bases and the V segment lost 1 base, leaving 2 bases of the junction unmatched. Germline V CDR1 and CDR2: SGHRS, YFSETQ. The DNA of the CDR3 is TGCGCCAGCAGCTTGACAGGGGTAAACTATGGCTACACCTTC. It translates to CASSLTGVNYGYTF.

The V gene is TRBV11-3, the J gene TRBJ2-4; possibly TRBD2 for D (6 bases). The V end lost 1 base, the J end lost 2 bases, and 12 bases lay between the germline ends. Germline V gene data show CDR1 as SGHNT and CDR2 as YENEEA. The CDR3 loop spans 16 amino acids. The CDR3 loop is CASSLVDGGTKNIQYF. DNA for the CDR3: TGTGCCAGCAGCTTAGTGGACGGGGGTACCAAAAACATTCAGTACTTC. Full variable domain (missing parts from reference TRBV11-3 and TRBJ2-4): EAGVVQSPRYKIIEKKQPVAFWCNPISGHNTLYWYLQNLGQGPELLIRYENEEAVDDSQLPKDRFSAERLKGVDSTLKIQPAELGDSAVYLCASSLVDGGTKNIQYFGAGTRLSVL.

The V and J genes are TRBV28 and TRBJ2-7, with 8 bases lining up with TRBD2. Germline assignment: CDR1 MDHEN and CDR2 SYDVKM. This CDR3 contains 13 residues. V was clipped by 11 bases and J by 7 bases; unmatched bases: 13. CDR3 DNA sequence: TGTGCCGCGACTAAGCGGGGGATTCGGGAGCAGTACTTC. Protein sequence: CAATKRGIREQYF.

Points on this clone: At one of its ends the junction is not consistent with the germline gene, which may arise from a read error. The chain uses TRBV11-2 and TRBJ2-6, with 9 bases aligning to TRBD1. This CDR3 region has 17 residues. CDR1 and CDR2 from the germline V gene are SGHAT and FQNNGV. CDR3 nucleotide sequence: TGTGCCAGCAGCAAACAGGGGGCATCCTATGGGGCCAACGGCCTGACTTTC. Its protein product is CASSKQGASYGANGLTF.

The chain is built from TRBV5-4 and TRBJ1-2; D remains unclear. The V end was cut by 0 bases, the J end by 5 bases, with 5 bases between. Germline CDR1 SGHNT, CDR2 YYREEE (reference sequence). There are 12 residues in the CDR3. CDR3 in amino acids: CASSLANYGYTF. In DNA form, the CDR3 reads TGTGCCAGCAGCTTGGCCAATTATGGCTACACCTTC.

This clone occurred once. The chain combines TRBV27 with TRBJ1-3, with D possibly matching TRBD1 (5 bases). This CDR3 region has 14 residues. The germline gives CDR1 MNHEY, CDR2 SMNVEV (reference sequence). V gave up 0 bases and J gave up 7 bases, with 10 bases separating them. The CDR3 bases are TGTGCCAGCAGTTTATCGGTCGGGGGTAACACCATATATTTT. This sequence encodes CASSLSVGGNTIYF.

V usage is TRBV10-3 and J usage is TRBJ2-7; 9 positions agree with TRBD1. The CDR3 runs to 21 residues. Per the germline V gene, CDR1 is ENHRY and CDR2 is SYGVKD. J lost 3 bases, V lost 6 bases, and 27 bases had no gene match. As DNA, the CDR3 is TGTGCCATCAGCGGGGCGTTATGGGACAGGGTTAGGAACCAGGCGGGCTACGAGCAGTACTTC. Translation: CAISGALWDRVRNQAGYEQYF.

The V call is TRBV6-5, the J call TRBJ1-1; D is ambiguous. Germline-derived CDR1 and CDR2 are MNHEY and SVGAGI. V lost 0 bases and J lost 2, with 7 bases in between. This CDR3 has 14 amino acids. The CDR3 reads CASSYSAPNTEAFF. The DNA of the CDR3 is TGTGCCAGCAGTTACTCAGCACCTAACACTGAAGCTTTCTTT.

The gene calls are TRBV7-2 and TRBJ2-7; 8 bases line up with TRBD2. Trimming cost V 2 bases and J 6 bases; bases outside gene matches: 6. The CDR3 is 14 amino acids. CDR1 and CDR2 (germline): SGHTA, FQGNSA. The CDR3 region has the DNA TGTGCCAGCAGCTTAAGCGGGGGCCCCTCCGAGCAGTACTTC. As protein: CASSLSGGPSEQYF.

V and J are TRBV27 and TRBJ2-2, with 7 bases fitting TRBD2. Germline loops: CDR1 MNHEY, CDR2 SMNVEV (reference sequence). CDR3 size: 14 residues. V was pared by 4 bases and J by 4 bases, with 3 bases of the junction left unmatched. The CDR3 DNA sequence: TGTGCCAGCAGTTCAGCGGGACGCACCGGGGAGCTGTTTTTT. It yields the protein CASSSAGRTGELFF.

The CDR3 reads CASSLGLAGGLADTQYF. CDR3 nucleotides: TGTGCCAGCAGCTTAGGTCTAGCGGGGGGGCTCGCAGATACGCAGTATTTT. The chain is built from TRBV11-2 and TRBJ2-3; 12 positions agree with TRBD2. The germline gives CDR1 SGHAT, CDR2 FQNNGV. Unmatched junction bases numbered 6, after V lost 1 base and J lost 4 bases. The CDR3 length is 17 residues.

V and J are TRBV11-2 and TRBJ1-2, with 7 positions matching TRBD1. Germline lookup yields CDR1 SGHAT and CDR2 FQNNGV. CDR3 length: 15 amino acids. V trimming: 1 base; J trimming: 5 bases; junction bases outside the gene matches: 7. The CDR3 here is CASSLGQGVSYGYTF. CDR3 bases: TGTGCCAGCAGCTTAGGGCAGGGGGTTTCATATGGCTACACCTTC. Variable domain in full (rest from reference TRBV11-2 and TRBJ1-2): EAGVAQSPRYKIIEKRQSVAFWCNPISGHATLYWYQQILGQGPKLLIQFQNNGVVDDSQLPKDRFSAERLKGVDSTLKIQPAKLEDSAVYLCASSLGQGVSYGYTFGSGTRLTVV.

The V and J genes are TRBV11-2 and TRBJ1-2, with 7 bases that match TRBD1. This CDR3 region has 13 residues. V lost 0 bases to trimming and J lost 7 bases; unmatched junction nucleotides: 2. Germline lookup yields CDR1 SGHAT and CDR2 FQNNGV. CDR3 residues: CASSLETGFGYTF. CDR3 DNA: TGTGCCAGCAGCTTAGAGACAGGGTTTGGCTACACCTTC.

The chain uses TRBV19 and TRBJ1-1; the match to TRBD1 covers 7 bases. The CDR3 has 11 amino acids. Germline values: CDR1 LNHDA, CDR2 SQIVND (reference sequence). Trimming at V came to 6 bases and at J to 8 bases, leaving 3 bases not matched to a gene. CDR3 residues: CASSDRVEAFF. The CDR3 DNA is TGTGCCAGTAGCGACAGGGTCGAAGCTTTCTTT. The full variable domain, in which reference TRBV19 and TRBJ1-1 provide the parts outside the CDR3, is DGGITQSPKYLFRKEGQNVTLSCEQNLNHDAMYWYRQDPGQGLRLIYYSQIVNDFQKGDIAEGYSVSREKKESFPLTVTSAQKNPTAFYLCASSDRVEAFFGQGTRLTVV.

This sequence joins TRBV7-3 and TRBJ2-5; D remains ambiguous. Germline lookup yields CDR1 SGHTA and CDR2 FQGTGA. CDR3 length: 14 residues. V was clipped by 2 bases and J by 5 bases, with 12 bases between them. CDR3 nucleotide sequence: TGTGCCAGCAGCTTAGGCCCCAACAGCGAGACCCAGTACTTC. Its protein product is CASSLGPNSETQYF.

With regard to this clone: The junction departs from the called germline gene at one end, perhaps through a read error. This sample also contains other DNA sequences that code for the same CDR3. The chain combines TRBV5-4 with TRBJ2-6, with D possibly TRBD2 on 6 matching bases. This CDR3 comprises 17 residues. Germline loops: CDR1 SGHNT, CDR2 YYREEE (reference sequence). The CDR3 coding sequence is TGTGCCAGCAGCTTGATGGGGGGTAGCTCTGGAGCCAACGTCCTGACTTTC. Its translation is CASSLMGGSSGANVLTF.

Points on this clone: Other DNA sequences from this sample encode an identical CDR3 as well. This sequence joins TRBV28 and TRBJ2-7, with D maybe TRBD2 (6 bases). CDR1 and CDR2 from the germline V gene are MDHEN and SYDVKM. Trimming stripped 3 bases from V and 6 bases from J, with 12 bases between. The CDR3 has 13 amino acids. The CDR3 coding sequence is TGTGCCAGCAGTTTGGAGAGGGGAGGCGAGCAGTACTTC. This translates into CASSLERGGEQYF.

This clone was seen just once. This chain links TRBV18 with TRBJ1-2; maybe TRBD1 (5 bases). This CDR3 has 16 amino acids. V lost 0 bases to trimming and J lost 6 bases, with 17 bases between them. Germline CDR1 and CDR2: KGHSH and LQKENI. The CDR3 DNA sequence: TGTGCCAGCTCACCACCATCGGCGGGGGGGAATAATGGCTACACCTTC. As protein: CASSPPSAGGNNGYTF.

A single count supports this clone. The gene calls are TRBV7-2 and TRBJ1-2, with D perhaps matching TRBD1 (5 bases). The V gene lost 6 bases and the J gene lost 2 bases, with 13 bases spanning the gap. The CDR3 length is 14 residues. Germline V gene sequence: CDR1 SGHTA, CDR2 FQGNSA. The CDR3 loop reads CASRLGSGNYGYTF. The CDR3, as DNA: TGTGCCAGCAGGTTGGGTTCAGGGAACTATGGCTACACCTTC.

This clone occurred a few times. The rearrangement uses TRBV4-2 and TRBJ2-2; 7 bases agree with TRBD2. This CDR3 spans 15 amino acids. CDR1 is LGHNA, CDR2 YNFKEQ, per germline. With V trimmed by 4 bases and J by 1 base, 3 bases remained unmatched. The CDR3 sequence: CASSRAGENTGELFF. DNA of the CDR3: TGTGCCAGCAGCCGGGCGGGAGAGAACACCGGGGAGCTGTTTTTT.

The V and J genes are TRBV6-5 and TRBJ1-6; a possible D gene is TRBD1 (5 bases). Between the trimmed V and J ends, which lost 7 bases and 7 bases, there was a span of 14 bases. This CDR3 is built from 14 residues. Per germline, CDR1 MNHEY and CDR2 SVGAGI. The CDR3 protein is CASKRDGGNSPLHF. The CDR3 DNA follows: TGTGCCAGCAAAAGGGACGGGGGAAATTCACCCCTCCACTTT.

This chain links TRBV6-1 with TRBJ2-1, with 7 bases lining up with TRBD1. V lost 1 base, J lost 6 bases, and 6 bases stayed unmatched. There are 15 residues in the CDR3. CDR1 and CDR2 from the germline V gene are MNHNS and SASEGT. CDR3 sequence: CASSEGTTGANEQFF. CDR3 in DNA: TGTGCCAGCAGTGAAGGCACAACAGGGGCCAATGAGCAGTTCTTC.

The V gene is TRBV6-1, the J gene TRBJ1-6; D not resolved. Germline V gene sequence: CDR1 MNHNS, CDR2 SASEGT. Trimming took off 0 bases at V and 0 bases at J, with 6 bases between the two ends. The CDR3 runs 16 residues. The CDR3 here is CASSEARRSYNSPLHF. In nucleotides, the CDR3 is TGTGCCAGCAGTGAAGCGCGGCGCTCCTATAATTCACCCCTCCACTTT.

V usage is TRBV30 and J usage is TRBJ2-7; 7 nucleotides line up with TRBD2. The V gene end was trimmed by 3 bases and the J gene end by 0 bases; junction bases not matched to a gene: 5. Germline-derived CDR1 and CDR2 are GTSNPN and SVGIG (reference sequence). CDR3 length: 14 amino acids. The CDR3 bases are TGTGCCTGGAGCGAGACTAGCTCCTCCTACGAGCAGTACTTC. Translating it yields CAWSETSSSYEQYF. The whole variable domain, filled in from reference TRBV30 and TRBJ2-7, reads SQTIHQWPATLVQPVGSPLSLECTVEGTSNPNLYWYRQAAGRGLQLLFYSVGIGQISSEVPQNLSASRPQDRQFILSSKKLLLSDSGFYLCAWSETSSSYEQYFGPGTRLTVT.

V is TRBV16 and J is TRBJ1-1; D uncertain. This CDR3 is built from 14 residues. Germline V lookup: CDR1 KGHSY, CDR2 FQNENV. The V end lost 1 base, the J end lost 1 base, and 7 bases lay between the germline ends. CDR3 region: CASSQWAENTEAFF. The CDR3 DNA reads TGTGCCAGCAGCCAATGGGCAGAGAACACTGAAGCTTTCTTT.

The rearrangement uses TRBV5-1 and TRBJ1-2, with D maybe TRBD1 (6 bases). V was trimmed by 4 bases and J by 5 bases, leaving 15 bases between them. Germline CDR1 reads SGHRS; CDR2 reads YFSETQ. The CDR3 runs to 14 residues. CDR3 residues: CASSALQGPYGYTF. The DNA for the CDR3 is TGCGCCAGCAGCGCTTTACAGGGACCGTATGGCTACACCTTC.

The V gene is TRBV5-8, the J gene TRBJ1-4; D not certain. CDR3 length: 16 residues. Germline CDR1 SGHTS, CDR2 YDEGEE. Trimming removed 0 bases at V and 7 bases at J, with 16 bases between. CDR3 DNA: TGTGCCAGCAGCTTGGTACTGATCAAAGGAGGTGAAAAACTGTTTTTT. Amino acid sequence: CASSLVLIKGGEKLFF. The whole variable domain, filled in from reference TRBV5-8 and TRBJ1-4, reads EAGVTQSPTHLIKTRGQQATLRCSPISGHTSVYWYQQALGLGLQFLLWYDEGEERNRGNFPPRFSGRQFPNYSSELNVNALELEDSALYLCASSLVLIKGGEKLFFGSGTQLSVL.

The rearrangement joins TRBV2 to TRBJ2-4, with TRBD1 matching 8 bases. CDR3 length: 16 amino acids. Trimming cost V 6 bases and J 8 bases; bases outside gene matches: 15. Germline V gives CDR1 SNHLY, CDR2 FYNNEI. CDR3 nucleotides: TGTGCCAGCAGCCGAGGACAGGGCCGGCGAGGAGACATTCAGTACTTC. This codes for CASSRGQGRRGDIQYF. Filled out from reference TRBV2 and TRBJ2-4, the complete variable domain reads EPEVTQTPSHQVTQMGQEVILRCVPISNHLYFYWYRQILGQKVEFLVSFYNNEISEKSEIFDDQFSVERPDGSNFTLKIRSTKLEDSAMYFCASSRGQGRRGDIQYFGAGTRLSVL.